This T cell receptor (beta chain) was sequenced for a study of post-analysis software for immune sequencing data. Whole-study context: Relapsing-remitting, secondary progressive and progressive-relapsing forms of multiple sclerosis all featured among disease courses.

The study's findings and limits: Significantly lower normalized Chao1 diversity was found in patients with multiple sclerosis relative to controls. A few TRBV segments (TRBV5-6, TRBV5-1 and TRBV20-1 among them) occurred more frequently in patients than in controls. The F measure placed samples prepared in the same batch into strongly shared clusters.

Notes on this clonotype: The antigen remains unidentified.

The TCR beta cDNA libraries contained unique molecular identifiers. Input of about 0.95 to 11 million T cells yielded a few hundred thousand cDNA molecules. TCRdb reprocessed the PCR reads with MiXCR, giving one entry per CDR3 protein. This table holds fewer than 850,000 distinct CDR3 sequences, around 42% found once. Germline V gene sequence: CDR1 SGDLS, CDR2 YYNGEE. The J segment lost 5 bases and the V segment lost 4 bases, leaving 13 bases of the junction unmatched. The CDR3 length is 17 residues. The TCR comes from a girl aged 10 to 17 with multiple sclerosis. The specimen sequenced was blood. This chain connects TRBV9 to TRBJ2-7, with TRBD1 matching 12 bases. This CDR3 reads CASSPGDRGPHADEQYF. CDR3 in DNA: TGTGCCAGCAGCCCAGGGGACAGGGGGCCCCATGCGGACGAGCAGTACTTC.